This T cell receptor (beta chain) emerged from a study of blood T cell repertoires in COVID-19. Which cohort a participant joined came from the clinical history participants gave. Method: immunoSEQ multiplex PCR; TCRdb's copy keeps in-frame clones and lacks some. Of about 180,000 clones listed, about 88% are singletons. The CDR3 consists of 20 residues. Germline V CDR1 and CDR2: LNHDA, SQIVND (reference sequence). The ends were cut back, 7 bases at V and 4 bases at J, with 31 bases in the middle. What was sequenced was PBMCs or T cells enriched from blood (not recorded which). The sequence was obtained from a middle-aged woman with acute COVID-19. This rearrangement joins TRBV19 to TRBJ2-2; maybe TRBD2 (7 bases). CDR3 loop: CASIGGGASGARASTGELFF. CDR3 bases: TGTGCCAGTATTGGGGGAGGGGCTTCAGGGGCCCGCGCCAGCACCGGGGAGCTGTTTTTT.